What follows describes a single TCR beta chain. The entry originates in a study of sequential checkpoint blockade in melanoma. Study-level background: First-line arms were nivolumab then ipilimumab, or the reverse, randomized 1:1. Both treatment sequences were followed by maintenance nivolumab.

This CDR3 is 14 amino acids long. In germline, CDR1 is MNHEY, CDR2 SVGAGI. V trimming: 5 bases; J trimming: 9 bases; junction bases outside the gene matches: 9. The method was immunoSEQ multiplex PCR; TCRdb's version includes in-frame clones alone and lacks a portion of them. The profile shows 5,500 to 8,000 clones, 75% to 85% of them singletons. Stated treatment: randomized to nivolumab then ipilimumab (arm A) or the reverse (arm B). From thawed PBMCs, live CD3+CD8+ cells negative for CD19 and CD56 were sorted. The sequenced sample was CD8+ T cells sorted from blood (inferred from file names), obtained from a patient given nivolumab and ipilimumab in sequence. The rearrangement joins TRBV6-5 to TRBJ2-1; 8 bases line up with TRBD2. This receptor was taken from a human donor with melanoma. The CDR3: CASSPRLAGFEQFF. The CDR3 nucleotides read TGTGCCAGCAGTCCTCGCCTAGCGGGTTTTGAGCAGTTCTTC.